The table lists the clone carrying this TCR beta chain with a few counts. PCR involved 60 Vbeta and 13 Jbeta primers. TCRdb's table, derived via immunoSEQ multiplex PCR, lists solely in-frame clones and lacks some. Among about 160,000 clones, about four fifths were seen once, and the ten largest hold 0.8% to 1.3%. The sample comes from a study of cytomegalovirus exposure and HLA in healthy donors. The CDR3 is 15 residues long. CDR1 and CDR2 (germline): MNHEY, SVGAGI. The ends lost 2 bases at V and 3 bases at J; junction bases unmatched: 4. Sequencing input: PBMCs. The rearrangement joins TRBV6-5 to TRBJ1-5, with 7 bases fitting TRBD1. The sequence came from a man aged 30-40 years in good health and CMV-seronegative. The CDR3 region is CASSYGTGVNQPQHF. The CDR3 DNA reads as TGTGCCAGCAGTTACGGTACAGGGGTCAATCAGCCCCAGCATTTT.